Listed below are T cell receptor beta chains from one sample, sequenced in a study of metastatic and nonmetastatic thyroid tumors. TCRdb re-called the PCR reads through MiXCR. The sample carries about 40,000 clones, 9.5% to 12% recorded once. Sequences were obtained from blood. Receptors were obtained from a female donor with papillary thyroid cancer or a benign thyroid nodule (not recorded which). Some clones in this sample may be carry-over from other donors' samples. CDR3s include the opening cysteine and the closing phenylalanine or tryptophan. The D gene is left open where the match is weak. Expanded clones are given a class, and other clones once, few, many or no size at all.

DNA: TGTGCCAGCAGACGCAGCGGACTAGCGGGCCGAGGGGAGCAGTACTTC; CDR3: CASRRSGLAGRGEQYF; J: TRBJ2-7; V: TRBV2; D: TRBD2; size: many
DNA: TGTGCCAGCAGCCGAGGGGGCAATCAGCCCCAGCATTTT; CDR3: CASSRGGNQPQHF; J: TRBJ1-5; V: TRBV7-8; D: -; size: many
DNA: TGCGCCAGCAGCTTGGTTGGGGGCGAAATCATAGGAAACACTGAAGCTTTCTTT; CDR3: CASSLVGGEIIGNTEAFF; J: TRBJ1-1; V: TRBV5-1; D: -; size: -
DNA: TGCAGCTCGGGGGCCGGGGGATCTGAAGCTTTCTTT; CDR3: CSSGAGGSEAFF; J: TRBJ1-1; V: TRBV29-1; D: -; size: many
DNA: TGTGCCAGCAGCTCAAGCGGGAGGGCCGGTAATGAGCAGTTCTTC; CDR3: CASSSSGRAGNEQFF; J: TRBJ2-1; V: TRBV5-6; D: TRBD2; size: many
DNA: TGTGCCAGCAGGGGACCAGGGGAAGGTGAAGCTTTCTTT; CDR3: CASRGPGEGEAFF; J: TRBJ1-1; V: TRBV2; D: -; size: many
DNA: TGTGCCAGCAGCTACCGGGCGAACACCGGGGAGCTGTTTTTT; CDR3: CASSYRANTGELFF; J: TRBJ2-2; V: TRBV7-3; D: -; size: -
DNA: TGCAGTGCGACTACGGGACTAGCGGGAGTTAAGGTTGAGCAGTTCTTC; CDR3: CSATTGLAGVKVEQFF; J: TRBJ2-1; V: TRBV20-1; D: TRBD2; size: many
DNA: TGTGCCTGGAGTGGATACAGACTAGCGGGAGGGCCGGGTGATACGCAGTATTTT; CDR3: CAWSGYRLAGGPGDTQYF; J: TRBJ2-3; V: TRBV30; D: TRBD2; size: many
DNA: TGTGCCAGCAGTTTAGATGGGGCACCCTACGAGCAGTACTTC; CDR3: CASSLDGAPYEQYF; J: TRBJ2-7; V: TRBV27; D: -; size: -
DNA: TGTGCCAGCGGCCAGGGTGGCACTGAAGCTTTCTTT; CDR3: CASGQGGTEAFF; J: TRBJ1-1; V: TRBV3-1; D: -; size: many
DNA: TGTGCCAGCAGAGTAGTGAACACTGAAGCTTTCTTT; CDR3: CASRVVNTEAFF; J: TRBJ1-1; V: TRBV2; D: -; size: many
DNA: TGTGCCAGCAGTCAACTCAGGGGGCTTGGCGGGGAGCTGTTTTTT; CDR3: CASSQLRGLGGELFF; J: TRBJ2-2; V: TRBV7-9; D: TRBD1; size: many
DNA: TGTGCCAGCAGCTTCTGGACTAGCGGGAACTCCTACGAGCAGTACTTC; CDR3: CASSFWTSGNSYEQYF; J: TRBJ2-7; V: TRBV5-4; D: TRBD2; size: many
DNA: TGCGCCAGCAGCCCATTGGGACTCCACGGCTCTGGGGCCAACGTCCTGACTTTC; CDR3: CASSPLGLHGSGANVLTF; J: TRBJ2-6; V: TRBV4-1; D: -; size: many
DNA: TGTGCCAGCAGCTTAGGAGCGGGAGAGACCCAGTACTTC; CDR3: CASSLGAGETQYF; J: TRBJ2-5; V: TRBV7-9; D: -; size: many
DNA: TGCGCCAGCAGCTGGGATAATTCACCCCTCCACTTT; CDR3: CASSWDNSPLHF; J: TRBJ1-6; V: TRBV5-1; D: -; size: -
DNA: TGCGCCAGCAGGGGGGGGGTAAACGGTTATGGCTACACCTTC; CDR3: CASRGGVNGYGYTF; J: TRBJ1-2; V: TRBV5-1; D: -; size: many
DNA: TGCAGTGCTAGGGACGTCCAATCCTACGAGCAGTACTTC; CDR3: CSARDVQSYEQYF; J: TRBJ2-7; V: TRBV20-1; D: -; size: many
DNA: TGTGCCAGCAGCTTACCCCCTAGCGGGAGTTCCTACGAGCAGTACTTC; CDR3: CASSLPPSGSSYEQYF; J: TRBJ2-7; V: TRBV11-2; D: TRBD2; size: many
DNA: TGCAGCTTCCGTCAGGGACAGGGTGATGGCTACACCTTC; CDR3: CSFRQGQGDGYTF; J: TRBJ1-2; V: TRBV29-1; D: TRBD1; size: many
DNA: TGTGCCAGCAGCTTAGGGGGGGATGAGCAGTTCTTC; CDR3: CASSLGGDEQFF; J: TRBJ2-1; V: TRBV7-3; D: TRBD2; size: many
DNA: TGTGCCAGCAGCCAAAGAGCGGGAGGAGGCGGTGAGCAGTTCTTC; CDR3: CASSQRAGGGGEQFF; J: TRBJ2-1; V: TRBV3-1; D: TRBD2; size: -
DNA: TGTGCCAGCAGCCCGATGGGCAGGGCCCTCACAGATACGCAGTATTTT; CDR3: CASSPMGRALTDTQYF; J: TRBJ2-3; V: TRBV4-2; D: -; size: many
DNA: TGTGCCAGCAGTCTGGGGGCAGGTTACAATGAGCAGTTCTTC; CDR3: CASSLGAGYNEQFF; J: TRBJ2-1; V: TRBV27; D: -; size: many
DNA: TGTGCCAGCAGTTTTGGAACGGGAGGGCTCTACGAGCAGTACTTC; CDR3: CASSFGTGGLYEQYF; J: TRBJ2-7; V: TRBV12-3/TRBV12-4; D: TRBD2; size: many
DNA: TGTGCCAGCAGCAAAGATGGGACCTTTGGGACCCAGTACTTC; CDR3: CASSKDGTFGTQYF; J: TRBJ2-5; V: TRBV3-1; D: -; size: many
DNA: TGTGCCAGCAGTGGGCGGGGTTGGAGAGAAGGCAATCAGCCCCAGCATTTT; CDR3: CASSGRGWREGNQPQHF; J: TRBJ1-5; V: TRBV2; D: -; size: many
DNA: TGCGCCAGCAGCTTGATCCCAGGGGTGGATGAAAAACTGTTTTTT; CDR3: CASSLIPGVDEKLFF; J: TRBJ1-4; V: TRBV5-1; D: -; size: many
DNA: TGCAGCGTTCCATCACGAGAATTTTCCGGGGAGCTGTTTTTT; CDR3: CSVPSREFSGELFF; J: TRBJ2-2; V: TRBV29-1; D: -; size: many
DNA: TGTGCCATCAGTGATCGGGGGCGCTATGAGCAGTTCTTC; CDR3: CAISDRGRYEQFF; J: TRBJ2-1; V: TRBV10-3; D: -; size: many
DNA: TGTGCCAGCGGGCTAACGGCTATGGGCTACACCTTC; CDR3: CASGLTAMGYTF; J: TRBJ1-2; V: TRBV4-2; D: -; size: many
DNA: TGTGCCAGCAGTTACTCTGGCGAGAGACAGGGGGCCTACGAGCAGTACTTC; CDR3: CASSYSGERQGAYEQYF; J: TRBJ2-7; V: TRBV6-5; D: TRBD1; size: few
DNA: TGTGCCAGCAGCGCACTGGGACTAGCAGGGGGTGAGACCCAGTACTTC; CDR3: CASSALGLAGGETQYF; J: TRBJ2-5; V: TRBV6-1; D: TRBD2; size: few
DNA: TGTGCCAGCAGTTACTTGGAGACCCAGTACTTC; CDR3: CASSYLETQYF; J: TRBJ2-5; V: TRBV6-6; D: -; size: many
DNA: TGTGCCAGCATCCGGGACACACAAGGAGGCTACACCTTC; CDR3: CASIRDTQGGYTF; J: TRBJ1-2; V: TRBV2; D: -; size: few
DNA: TGTGCCAGCAGTTTCGGGCCCAACTATGGCTACACCTTC; CDR3: CASSFGPNYGYTF; J: TRBJ1-2; V: TRBV12-3/TRBV12-4; D: -; size: many
DNA: TGCAGTGCTAGAGAAGGAGGTGGGAGGGCCAGAGATGAGCAGTTCTTC; CDR3: CSAREGGGRARDEQFF; J: TRBJ2-1; V: TRBV20-1; D: TRBD2; size: few
DNA: TGCGCCAGCAGCTTAGCAGAGAACACTGAAGCTTTCTTT; CDR3: CASSLAENTEAFF; J: TRBJ1-1; V: TRBV5-4; D: -; size: once
DNA: TGTGCCAGCAGCTCTCGAAGGCCGGAGACCCAGTACTTC; CDR3: CASSSRRPETQYF; J: TRBJ2-5; V: TRBV7-9; D: -; size: many
DNA: TGTGCCAGCAGCCCCGGGACAGTAAACACCGGGGAGCTGTTTTTT; CDR3: CASSPGTVNTGELFF; J: TRBJ2-2; V: TRBV3-1; D: TRBD1; size: many
DNA: TGTGCCAGCAGTGAACGGACAATGAACACTGAAGCTTTCTTT; CDR3: CASSERTMNTEAFF; J: TRBJ1-1; V: TRBV6-1; D: -; size: many
DNA: TGTGCCAGCAGCCGCCGGCCTGGGGCTGAAGCTTTCTTT; CDR3: CASSRRPGAEAFF; J: TRBJ1-1; V: TRBV3-1; D: -; size: many
DNA: TGTGCCAGCAGTTACTCGTGGGGTTTCTTAGATACGCAGTATTTT; CDR3: CASSYSWGFLDTQYF; J: TRBJ2-3; V: TRBV6-2/TRBV6-3; D: -; size: many
DNA: TGTGCCAGCAGCCTATTCCCACAGGGCCCGAACACCGGGGAGCTGTTTTTT; CDR3: CASSLFPQGPNTGELFF; J: TRBJ2-2; V: TRBV28; D: -; size: many
DNA: TGTGCCAGCTCACCCACCCTGGGCTCCTACGAGCAGTACTTC; CDR3: CASSPTLGSYEQYF; J: TRBJ2-7; V: TRBV18; D: -; size: many
DNA: TGTGCCAGCAGCCGAAACAGGGCCTACGAGCAGTACTTC; CDR3: CASSRNRAYEQYF; J: TRBJ2-7; V: TRBV3-1; D: -; size: medium-sized
DNA: TGTGCCAGCAGCTTTTCGTCTACCTACGAGCAGTACTTC; CDR3: CASSFSSTYEQYF; J: TRBJ2-7; V: TRBV7-2; D: -; size: many
DNA: TGTGCCAGCAGCTTAGGCCCACTAGCTCCAGATACGCAGTATTTT; CDR3: CASSLGPLAPDTQYF; J: TRBJ2-3; V: TRBV11-2; D: -; size: -